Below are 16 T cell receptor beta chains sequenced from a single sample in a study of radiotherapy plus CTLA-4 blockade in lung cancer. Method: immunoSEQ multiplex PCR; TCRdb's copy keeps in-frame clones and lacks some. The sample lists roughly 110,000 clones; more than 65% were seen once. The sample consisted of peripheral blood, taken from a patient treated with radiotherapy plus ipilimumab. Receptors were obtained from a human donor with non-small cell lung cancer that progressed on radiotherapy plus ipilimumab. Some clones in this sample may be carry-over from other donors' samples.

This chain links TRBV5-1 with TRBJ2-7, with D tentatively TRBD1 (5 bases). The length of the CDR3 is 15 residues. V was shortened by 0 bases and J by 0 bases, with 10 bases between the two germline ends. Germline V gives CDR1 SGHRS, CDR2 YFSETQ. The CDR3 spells CASSLGQGSSYEQYF. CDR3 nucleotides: TGCGCCAGCAGCTTGGGCCAGGGAAGCTCCTACGAGCAGTACTTC.

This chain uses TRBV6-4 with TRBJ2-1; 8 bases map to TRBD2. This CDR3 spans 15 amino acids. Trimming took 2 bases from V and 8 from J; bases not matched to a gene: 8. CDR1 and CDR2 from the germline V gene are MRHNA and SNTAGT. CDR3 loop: CASSDGAGGLDEQFF. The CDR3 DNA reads TGTGCCAGCAGTGACGGGGCGGGGGGCCTTGATGAGCAGTTCTTC.

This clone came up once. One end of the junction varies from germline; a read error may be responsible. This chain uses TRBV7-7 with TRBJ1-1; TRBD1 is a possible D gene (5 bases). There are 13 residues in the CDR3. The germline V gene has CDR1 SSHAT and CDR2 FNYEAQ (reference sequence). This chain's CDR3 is CASSSLTGGEAFF. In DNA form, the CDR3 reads TGTGCTAGCAGCTCTCTCACAGGCGGTGAAGCTTTCTTT.

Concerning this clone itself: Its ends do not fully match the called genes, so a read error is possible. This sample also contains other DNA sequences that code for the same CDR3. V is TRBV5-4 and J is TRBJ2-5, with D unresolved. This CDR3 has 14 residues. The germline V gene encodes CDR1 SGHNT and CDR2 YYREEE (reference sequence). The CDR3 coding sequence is TGTGCTAGCAGCCGAAAAGACTTCCAAGAGACCCAGTACTTC. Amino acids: CASSRKDFQETQYF.

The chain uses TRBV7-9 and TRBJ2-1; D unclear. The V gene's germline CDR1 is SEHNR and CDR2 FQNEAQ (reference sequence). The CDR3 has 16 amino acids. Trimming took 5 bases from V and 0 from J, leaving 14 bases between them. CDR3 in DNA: TGTGCCAGCAGCCCTACGATGGGTAGCTCCTACAATGAGCAGTTCTTC. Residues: CASSPTMGSSYNEQFF. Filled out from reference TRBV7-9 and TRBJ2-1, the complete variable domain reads DTGVSQNPRHKITKRGQNVTFRCDPISEHNRLYWYRQTLGQGPEFLTYFQNEAQLEKSRLLSDRFSAERPKGSFSTLEIQRTEQGDSAMYLCASSPTMGSSYNEQFFGPGTRLTVL.

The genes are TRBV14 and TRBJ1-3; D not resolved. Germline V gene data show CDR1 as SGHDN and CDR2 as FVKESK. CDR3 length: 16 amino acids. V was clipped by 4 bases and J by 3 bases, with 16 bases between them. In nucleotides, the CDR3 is TGTGCCAGCAGCCCGTCAGTATGGACGGTTGGAAACACCATATATTTT. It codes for CASSPSVWTVGNTIYF.

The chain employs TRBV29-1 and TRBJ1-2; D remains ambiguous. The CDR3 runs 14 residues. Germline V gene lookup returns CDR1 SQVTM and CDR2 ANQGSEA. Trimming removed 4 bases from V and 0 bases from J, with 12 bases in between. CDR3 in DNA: TGCAGCGTTGGTCTGGGTTTTCCTAACTATGGCTACACCTTC. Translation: CSVGLGFPNYGYTF.

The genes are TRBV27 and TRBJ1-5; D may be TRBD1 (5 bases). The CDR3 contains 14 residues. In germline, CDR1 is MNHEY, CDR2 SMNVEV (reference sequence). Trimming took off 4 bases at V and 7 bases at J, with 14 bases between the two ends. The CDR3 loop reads CASSSWGADQPQHF. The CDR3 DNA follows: TGTGCCAGCAGTTCGTGGGGCGCGGACCAGCCCCAGCATTTT.

DNA for the CDR3: TGTGCCAGCTTCGTTTGTGGAAACACCATATATTTT. Protein: CASFVCGNTIYF. The rearrangement uses TRBV7-3 and TRBJ1-3, with D unclear. Trimming stripped 8 bases from V and 3 bases from J, with 8 bases between. CDR1 SGHTA and CDR2 FQGTGA come from the germline V gene. The length of the CDR3 is 12 residues.

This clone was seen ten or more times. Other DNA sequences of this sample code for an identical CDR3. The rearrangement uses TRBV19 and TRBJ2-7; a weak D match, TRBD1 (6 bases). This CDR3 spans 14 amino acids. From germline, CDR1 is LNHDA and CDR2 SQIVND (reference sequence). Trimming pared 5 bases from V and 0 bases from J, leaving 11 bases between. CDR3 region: CASSSRDTSYEQYF. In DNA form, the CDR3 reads TGTGCCAGTAGTTCACGGGACACCTCCTACGAGCAGTACTTC.

The chain's CDR3 is CASGLVLAGRFIPGYTF. In DNA, the CDR3 is TGTGCTAGTGGTTTGGTTTTGGCAGGGCGCTTTATCCCGGGCTACACCTTC. The chain combines TRBV12-5 with TRBJ1-2; D perhaps matches TRBD1 (5 bases). The V gene lost 0 bases and the J gene lost 8 bases, with 22 bases spanning the gap. The CDR3 totals 17 residues. Germline-derived CDR1 and CDR2 are LGHNT and FRNRAP.

The CDR3 here is CASSPQVSRSAQYF. The CDR3 nucleotides read TGTGCCAGCTCACCACAGGTGAGTCGAAGTGCGCAGTATTTT. The rearrangement joins TRBV18 to TRBJ2-3, with D hard to call. V dropped 1 base and J dropped 10 bases, with 15 bases sitting between them. The CDR3 extends over 14 amino acids. Germline assignment: CDR1 KGHSH and CDR2 LQKENI.

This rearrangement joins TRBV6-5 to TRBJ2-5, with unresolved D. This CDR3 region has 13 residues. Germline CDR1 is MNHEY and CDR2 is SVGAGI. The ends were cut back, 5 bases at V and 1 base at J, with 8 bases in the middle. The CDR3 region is CASSEIGQETQYF. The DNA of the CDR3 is TGTGCCAGCAGTGAAATCGGCCAAGAGACCCAGTACTTC.

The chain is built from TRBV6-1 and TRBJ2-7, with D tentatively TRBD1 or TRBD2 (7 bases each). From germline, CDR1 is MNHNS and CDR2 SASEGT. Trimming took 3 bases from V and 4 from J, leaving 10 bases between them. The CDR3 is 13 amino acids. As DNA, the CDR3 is TGTGCCAGCAGTGATCAGGGGGGGTACGAGCAGTACTTC. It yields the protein CASSDQGGYEQYF.

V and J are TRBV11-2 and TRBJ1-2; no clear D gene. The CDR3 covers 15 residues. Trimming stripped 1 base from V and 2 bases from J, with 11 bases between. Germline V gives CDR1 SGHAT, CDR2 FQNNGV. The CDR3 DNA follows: TGTGCCAGCAGCTTAGGAGCAGGAGAGAACTATGGCTACACCTTC. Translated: CASSLGAGENYGYTF.

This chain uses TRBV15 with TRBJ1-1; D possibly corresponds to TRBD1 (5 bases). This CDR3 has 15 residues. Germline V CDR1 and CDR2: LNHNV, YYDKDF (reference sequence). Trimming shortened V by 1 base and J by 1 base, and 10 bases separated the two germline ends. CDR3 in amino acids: CATSRAGAGNTEAFF. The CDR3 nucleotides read TGTGCCACCAGCAGAGCTGGGGCGGGGAACACTGAAGCTTTCTTT.